Below, 16 T cell receptor beta chains from the same sample are listed, as sequenced in a study of blood T cells in healthy people across ages. A second PCR, run for about 7 to 11 cycles, used a sample-barcoded 5' primer plus a J-beta primer mix. Each CDR3 protein is one row after TCRdb ran MiXCR on the 5' RACE reads. The table records 1.2 million to 1.5 million distinct CDR3 sequences, about 43% of them present only once. The material sequenced was blood. The receptor set was obtained from a woman under 30 in good health.

V usage is TRBV2 and J usage is TRBJ2-5, with TRBD2 matching over 12 bases. The J call could be wrong; TRBJ2-7 is a better fit for the DNA end. From germline, CDR1 is SNHLY and CDR2 FYNNEI. This CDR3 is 14 amino acids long. The DNA for the CDR3 is TGTGCCAGCAGCAAACTAGCGGGAGGACGCGAGCAGTACTTC. Translation: CASSKLAGGREQYF.

This clonotype appeared a few times. V is TRBV4-1 and J is TRBJ2-1; possibly TRBD1 for D (6 bases). The CDR3 totals 17 residues. The germline gives CDR1 MGHRA, CDR2 YSYEKL. The V gene lost 0 bases and the J gene lost 6 bases, with 18 bases spanning the gap. CDR3 nucleotides: TGCGCCAGCAGCCAAGAGCCCCAGGGGAGTGCGACCAATGAGCAGTTCTTC. It encodes CASSQEPQGSATNEQFF.

The table lists this clonotype with a few counts. The chain has TRBV6-1 and TRBJ1-4; D may be TRBD1 (6 bases). Germline V gene sequence: CDR1 MNHNS, CDR2 SASEGT. The CDR3 spans 16 residues. The ends were cut back, 6 bases at V and 0 bases at J, with 14 bases in the middle. CDR3 protein: CASSRTGIATNEKLFF. The CDR3 nucleotides read TGTGCCAGCAGCCGCACAGGGATTGCAACTAATGAAAAACTGTTTTTT.

The rearrangement links TRBV4-1 to TRBJ2-7; 10 bases agree with TRBD2. The CDR3 contains 17 residues. Trimming at V came to 2 bases and at J to 2 bases, leaving 9 bases not matched to a gene. In germline, CDR1 is MGHRA, CDR2 YSYEKL. In DNA, the CDR3 is TGCGCCAGCAGCCAAATTATGTCGGGACTAGCGCCCTACGAGCAGTACTTC. It encodes CASSQIMSGLAPYEQYF.

The J gene is TRBJ1-2, the V gene TRBV25-1; D gene uncertain. CDR3 length: 14 amino acids. Trimming cost V 5 bases and J 5 bases, with 15 bases left between them. Germline loops: CDR1 MGHDK, CDR2 SYGVNS. The CDR3 region is CASSPGQSGYGYTF. CDR3 coding DNA: TGTGCCAGCAGTCCCGGGCAATCGGGTTATGGCTACACCTTC.

V gene TRBV20-1 combines with J gene TRBJ2-2; 7 bases are shared with TRBD1. The CDR3 loop spans 16 amino acids. Germline CDR1 reads DFQATT; CDR2 reads SNEGSKA (reference sequence). The trim removed 5 bases at V and 2 bases at J, leaving 11 bases unmatched. The CDR3 reads CSAADTGTANTGELFF. In DNA, the CDR3 is TGCAGTGCTGCAGATACCGGGACAGCTAACACCGGGGAGCTGTTTTTT.

The chain recombines TRBV6-1 with TRBJ1-2; D ambiguous. Germline CDR1 reads MNHNS; CDR2 reads SASEGT. V shed 6 bases and J shed 1 base, with 9 bases lying between them. The CDR3 runs 13 residues. CDR3 region: CASRNEGNYGYTF. CDR3 bases: TGTGCCAGCAGGAACGAGGGTAACTATGGCTACACCTTC.

The genes are TRBV2 and TRBJ1-1; TRBD1 might be the D (5 bases). Germline CDR1 is SNHLY and CDR2 is FYNNEI. The CDR3 extends over 12 amino acids. V was trimmed by 4 bases and J by 7 bases, leaving 10 bases between them. The CDR3 region is CASSGAGLEAFF. DNA for the CDR3: TGTGCCAGCAGTGGGGCAGGGCTTGAAGCTTTCTTT. The full variable domain, its missing parts supplied by reference TRBV2 and TRBJ1-1, is EPEVTQTPSHQVTQMGQEVILRCVPISNHLYFYWYRQILGQKVEFLVSFYNNEISEKSEIFDDQFSVERPDGSNFTLKIRSTKLEDSAMYFCASSGAGLEAFFGQGTRLTVV.

The chain employs TRBV12-3 or TRBV12-4 and TRBJ2-3; the D gene is possibly TRBD1 (5 bases). The CDR3 consists of 14 residues. V lost 6 bases to trimming and J lost 2 bases, with 12 bases between them. This chain's CDR3 is CASRGPIPTDTQYF. CDR3 nucleotide sequence: TGTGCCAGCAGGGGGCCTATTCCCACAGATACGCAGTATTTT.

The count of this clonotype is one. The rearrangement uses TRBV6-6 and TRBJ2-4; no clear D. Germline values: CDR1 MNHNY, CDR2 SVGAGI (reference sequence). With 2 bases removed from V and 1 base from J, the gap between germline ends came to 12 bases. There are 16 residues in the CDR3. DNA of the CDR3: TGTGCCAGCAGTTACCTAAGGTTCGGGGCCAAAAACATTCAGTACTTC. The encoded protein is CASSYLRFGAKNIQYF.

The chain is built from TRBV4-1 and TRBJ2-1; no definite D call. The J call may not be correct, given that the DNA end is closer to TRBJ2-7. The CDR3 extends over 17 amino acids. CDR1 and CDR2 (germline): MGHRA, YSYEKL. This CDR3 reads CASSQDQPGAPYNEQYF. The CDR3 DNA sequence: TGCGCCAGCAGCCAAGATCAGCCAGGCGCTCCCTACAATGAGCAGTACTTC.

In the case of this clonotype: One end of the junction is discordant with germline, which a read error may explain. CDR3 sequence (DNA): TGTGCCAGCAGTTCCCTCTACGAGCGGTACTTC. Translation: CASSSLYERYF. The chain combines TRBV12-3 or TRBV12-4 with TRBJ2-7; D is undetermined. The CDR3 is made up of 11 amino acids.

This clonotype was seen a handful of times. The chain combines TRBV4-1 with TRBJ2-7, with D hard to call. The V gene's germline CDR1 is MGHRA and CDR2 YSYEKL. Trimming stripped 1 base from V and 4 bases from J, with 11 bases between. The CDR3 has 14 amino acids. This CDR3 is CASSQGDWGYEQYF. In DNA form, the CDR3 reads TGCGCCAGCAGCCAAGGCGACTGGGGATACGAGCAGTACTTC.

The V gene is TRBV12-3 or TRBV12-4, the J gene TRBJ2-2; D is perhaps TRBD2 (6 bases). V was trimmed by 6 bases and J by 6 bases, leaving 11 bases between them. The CDR3 extends over 13 amino acids. The CDR3: CASSGTSPGELFF. For the CDR3, the DNA is TGTGCCAGCAGCGGAACTAGCCCCGGGGAGCTGTTTTTT.

This clonotype was detected a few times. The chain has TRBV6-5 and TRBJ2-1, with D uncertain. V lost 5 bases and J 7 bases, leaving 6 bases between the germline ends. Germline values: CDR1 MNHEY, CDR2 SVGAGI. The CDR3 runs 11 residues. The CDR3 is CASSTDNEQFF. The CDR3 DNA follows: TGTGCCAGCAGTACCGATAATGAGCAGTTCTTC.

This clonotype was seen just once. The genes are TRBV19 and TRBJ2-3; 7 bases are shared with TRBD1. The junction had 4 bases not matched to a gene; V was cut back by 10 bases and J by 0 bases. CDR1 is LNHDA, CDR2 SQIVND, per germline (reference sequence). This CDR3 has 13 amino acids. The CDR3 sequence is CATRDSSTDTQYF. The CDR3 DNA is TGTGCCACTCGGGACAGTAGCACAGATACGCAGTATTTT.